This T cell receptor beta chain originates from a study of T cells in Graves' hyperthyroidism and ophthalmopathy. In making diagnoses, clinical symptoms, serum thyroxine and TRAb, thyroid ultrasound and orbital computed tomography were all used. General study findings and limits: Most clonotypes expanded in the thyroid (above 0.001) were also present in blood.

With respect to this clonotype: Its specificity is not known.

What was amplified from RNA transcripts were TCR beta CDR3 regions. In the first-round RT-PCR of the TCR CDR3, the HTBI primer set was used. TCRdb fed the multiplex PCR reads into MiXCR, producing one record per CDR3 protein. This sample has 560,000 or so distinct CDR3 sequences, with just under 20% found just once. The germline CDR1 and CDR2 sequences are SEHNR and FQNEAQ (reference sequence). V lost 4 bases and J lost 6, with 15 bases in between. The CDR3 is made up of 15 amino acids. Sequencing was done on a sample of blood. This rearrangement joins TRBV7-9 to TRBJ2-2; D is unclear. The origin of this receptor is a man aged 40-50 years with Graves' ophthalmopathy. For the CDR3, the DNA is TGTGCCAGCAGCTCTACCATAGGGTGGGCCGGGGAGCTGTTTTTT. The encoded protein is CASSSTIGWAGELFF.